This TCR beta chain is drawn from a study of OX40 agonist ivuxolimab in advanced cancers. This clone occurred once. V gave up 5 bases and J gave up 0 bases, with 11 bases separating them. Germline CDR1 reads LNHDA; CDR2 reads SQIVND (reference sequence). This CDR3 has 16 residues. Sequenced by immunoSEQ multiplex PCR; TCRdb stores in-frame clones only, minus some. The profile shows around 80,000 clones, over 85% of them singletons. The V and J genes are TRBV19 and TRBJ2-6; D is uncertain. This TCR came from an adult with an advanced solid tumor such as melanoma, head and neck, liver or kidney cancer. Sequenced material: CD4+ or CD8+ T cells sorted from blood, taken in a trial of the OX40 agonist ivuxolimab. CDR3 nucleotides: TGTGCCAGTAGTTCAAGTCCAGACTCTGGGGCCAACGTCCTGACTTTC. It yields the protein CASSSSPDSGANVLTF.